Detailed here is one T cell receptor beta chain. What it binds is not known. The data belong to a study of EBV T-cell therapy then PD-1 blockade in nasopharyngeal carcinoma. With 2 bases removed from V and 9 bases from J, the gap between germline ends came to 15 bases. This CDR3 has 14 amino acids. Germline V gene data show CDR1 as SGHRS and CDR2 as YFSETQ. Using immunoSEQ multiplex PCR, the repertoire was profiled, and TCRdb retains in-frame clones only, with some absent. The sample contains 20,000 to 25,000 clones, 84% of which appear only once. The treatment was: AdE1-LMPpoly-expanded autologous EBV-specific T-cell therapy followed by anti-PD-1 nivolumab.

The J gene is TRBJ1-5, the V gene TRBV5-1, with TRBD1 as a possible D gene (5 bases). The clonotype originates from a man aged 35 to 55 with nasopharyngeal carcinoma. The source material was CD8+ T cells from blood, sampled at day 61 from a patient whose treatment included autologous EBV-specific T cells and nivolumab. The CDR3: CASSLWPGEGPQHF. In DNA form, the CDR3 reads TGCGCCAGCAGCTTATGGCCGGGGGAGGGGCCCCAGCATTTT. The full variable domain, in which reference TRBV5-1 and TRBJ1-5 provide the parts outside the CDR3, is KAGVTQTPRYLIKTRGQQVTLSCSPISGHRSVSWYQQTPGQGLQFLFEYFSETQRNKGNFPGRFSGRQFSNSRSEMNVSTLELGDSALYLCASSLWPGEGPQHFGDGTRLSIL.